This T cell receptor (beta chain) appears in the sequencing data of a study of blood T cell repertoires in COVID-19 (TCRdb year 2020). Study-level background: The collaborator samples originated in the United States, Italy and Spain and spanned the acute and convalescent phases of COVID-19. The prospective study material was composed of cDNA or gDNA derived from T cells, B-cell-depleted T cells, or PBMCs. The dataset comprised deeply sampled blood TCRbeta repertoires from subjects exposed to, actively infected with, or recovered from COVID-19. A freely available public database, intended as a resource for researchers studying the immune response to SARS-CoV-2, is where the repertoires were released. The samples were drawn from two sources: the first 160 participants of the ongoing ImmuneRACE study, and 1,000 to 1,500 subjects contributed by 6 global collaborators. The sample metadata nearly always contained a de-identified subject ID, COVID-19 status, age in years and sex. Where available, HLA class I and class II types were taken from metadata supplied by the sample provider and were not determined by assay-based typing. The research as a whole found: The quantity of clinical and demographic metadata differed by source and by participant and was supplied without curation.

A remark on this clone: No antigen is known for it. Within one base of it there is no much larger clone, and no base qualities were kept.

The collaborating institutions used their own protocols to collect whole blood in K2EDTA tubes. For TCRbeta analysis, collaborators shipped samples in one of three forms: frozen whole blood, isolated PBMCs, or DNA extracted from either of those sample types. The immunoSEQ Assay, a bias-controlled multiplex PCR, was used to amplify TCRbeta CDR3 regions from genomic DNA. As for the original processing: The number of nucleated cells in each sample was estimated from the amplification of reference gene primers within the assay. To quantify the absolute abundance of each unique TCRbeta CDR3 rearrangement, sequence reads were collapsed and filtered. Productive Simpson clonality was computed per sample as the square root of Simpson's diversity index over productive rearrangements. Here the immuneACCESS table is served through TCRdb, limited to in-frame sequences with V and J called. Missing clones are a known gap in these copies; in checked studies unresolved V genes cover under half, and the rest lacks a known reason. The V and J calls and clone size come from that table; D and trimming were worked out from the DNA. This sample holds 200,000 to 250,000 clones; less than 85% were observed only once. 3% to 4.5% of the sample goes to the ten largest clones.

Trimming costs V 5 bases and J 0 bases, and their ends lie 10 bases apart. The germline V gene (reference sequence) specifies SEHNR as CDR1 and FQNEAQ as CDR2. The CDR3, cysteine through phenylalanine, is 15 amino acids long. Only the CDR3 part of the read is kept: 45 bases, read in frame from the first base. This clonotype originated in a woman of 80 years or more with acute or convalescent COVID-19. Sequenced input: peripheral blood. The chain is assembled from TRBV7-9 and TRBJ2-2; TRBD1 is possibly the D segment (5 matching bases). The encoded CDR3 is CASSRRQSNTGELFF. DNA sequence: TGTGCCAGCAGCCGGAGACAGTCGAACACCGGGGAGCTGTTTTTT.